The T cell receptor beta chain under discussion was sequenced for a study of radiation and T cells in renal cell carcinoma. Study-wide findings and caveats: Irradiated tumors had higher TCR clonality than control tumors. Irradiated tumors held more dominant CDR3 motifs than control tumors.

With respect to this clone: What it binds is not known.

The protocol was immunoSEQ multiplex PCR, while the TCRdb copy is restricted to in-frame clones and leaves out a portion. The sample lists 10,000 to 15,000 clones, roughly 65% occurring once. Treatment meaning: treatment-naive control, cytoreductive nephrectomy. The patient's renal cell carcinoma had clear cell pathology. Sequenced control tumors were from 11 males and several females, median age approximately 50. Sequenced here: tumor tissue, sampled from a patient whose treatment was nephrectomy without radiotherapy. This receptor was identified in a woman aged 80 or over with renal cell carcinoma.

CDR3 DNA: TGCGCCAGCAGCCCAGGGACAGGGCAAATAAGGTGGTTTTTT. As protein: CASSPGTGQIRWFF. The chain combines TRBV5-1 with TRBJ1-4, with 9 positions matching TRBD1. Germline V gives CDR1 SGHRS, CDR2 YFSETQ. After removal of 4 bases from V and 16 bases from J, the junction contained 14 bases not matched to a gene. CDR3 length equals 14 residues.